The rows below give T cell receptor beta chains drawn from one sample of a study of T cell responses to AZD1222 COVID-19 vaccine. Only in-frame clones appear in the TCRdb table, and some are missing; sequencing was by immunoSEQ multiplex PCR. This sample yields some 140,000 clones, of which more than 85% are seen a single time; 1.5% to 2% belongs to the top ten. This specimen consisted of peripheral blood, obtained 28 days after the second AZD1222 dose. These TCRs come from an adult who received the AZD1222 COVID-19 vaccine. CDR3s include the opening cysteine and the closing phenylalanine or tryptophan. Each record gives: D gene, clone size, V gene, CDR3 length, J gene, CDR3 DNA, CDR3 protein. A D gene is named only where the DNA matches it firmly. A row's size may be missing; if present it is once, few, many or a size class.

TRBD1	few	TRBV7-8	17	TRBJ1-1	TGTGCCAGCAGCCCAGGATGGACAGGGGGCAGGGACACTGAAGCTTTCTTT	CASSPGWTGGRDTEAFF
.	.	TRBV18	17	TRBJ1-1	TGTGCCAGCTCACCACCCCTGGGCAGCCAGGGTAACACTGAAGCTTTCTTT	CASSPPLGSQGNTEAFF
.	.	TRBV7-9	13	TRBJ1-2	TGTGCCAGCCGGTCGGGGGCCGGCTCTGGCTACACCTTC	CASRSGAGSGYTF
TRBD1	once	TRBV7-9	17	TRBJ2-2	TGTGCCAGCAGCCCCTCATCCGGGACAGCGAACACCGGGGAGCTGTTTTTT	CASSPSSGTANTGELFF
.	.	TRBV29-1	14	TRBJ2-1	TGCAGCGTTGATGGTAGCGGACACTACAATGAGCAGTTCTTC	CSVDGSGHYNEQFF
.	.	TRBV9	16	TRBJ1-3	TGTGCCAGCAGCGCCACTACAGGGAGTACTGGAAACACCATATATTTT	CASSATTGSTGNTIYF
.	.	TRBV6-5	15	TRBJ1-2	TGTGCCAGCAGTTACGGAGGAAGATTTAACTATGGCTACACCTTC	CASSYGGRFNYGYTF
TRBD1	.	TRBV5-1	15	TRBJ1-2	TGCGCCAGCAGCTCCGGGACAGGGGGCTTCTATGGCTACACCTTC	CASSSGTGGFYGYTF
TRBD1	.	TRBV10-2	15	TRBJ1-5	TGCGCCAGCAGTCCTGTGACAGGGGTGAATCAGCCCCAGCATTTT	CASSPVTGVNQPQHF
.	.	TRBV3-1/TRBV3-2	16	TRBJ1-2	TGTGCCAGCAGCCAAGATGGGGGCTGGGGAGCCTATGGCTACACCTTC	CASSQDGGWGAYGYTF
.	.	TRBV6-5	13	TRBJ1-2	TGTGCCAGCAGTTACGTCGGGGGCTTAGGCTACACCTTC	CASSYVGGLGYTF
.	few	TRBV7-3	13	TRBJ2-5	TGTGCCAGCAGCTCACGCCAGGGAGGGACCCAGTACTTC	CASSSRQGGTQYF
TRBD1	.	TRBV3-1/TRBV3-2	16	TRBJ1-2	TGTGCCAGCAGCCCCCGGGACAGGGGCGGATACTATGGCTACACCTTC	CASSPRDRGGYYGYTF
.	.	TRBV15	14	TRBJ1-6	TGTGCCACCAGCAGCCGGGACACAAATTCACCCCTCCACTTT	CATSSRDTNSPLHF
TRBD1	.	TRBV11-3	15	TRBJ2-5	TGTGCCAGCAGCTTAGACAGGGGGCGAGGAGAGACCCAGTACTTC	CASSLDRGRGETQYF